Following are 9 T cell receptor beta chains from one sample sequenced in a study of T cell responses to AZD1222 COVID-19 vaccine. Profiled with immunoSEQ multiplex PCR; TCRdb holds only in-frame clones, not every one. The table records more than 90,000 clones, less than 90% of them present only once. The sample was peripheral blood, taken on day 0 of AZD1222 vaccination. These receptors were taken from an adult in good health.

The chain has TRBV5-1 and TRBJ2-2; perhaps D is TRBD1 or TRBD2 (7 bases each). Germline V lookup: CDR1 SGHRS, CDR2 YFSETQ. This CDR3 has 15 residues. Trimming removed 3 bases at V and 4 bases at J, with 13 bases between. CDR3 bases: TGCGCCAGCAGCTCCACAGGGGAGGGCACCGGGGAGCTGTTTTTT. The encoded protein is CASSSTGEGTGELFF.

This clone showed up just once. This chain connects TRBV19 to TRBJ1-3; D is unresolved. The germline V gene has CDR1 LNHDA and CDR2 SQIVND (reference sequence). Trimming cost V 3 bases and J 2 bases, with 2 bases left between them. CDR3 length equals 12 residues. The CDR3 region is CASSMAGNTIYF. CDR3 nucleotides: TGTGCCAGTAGTATGGCTGGAAACACCATATATTTT.

The J gene is TRBJ1-5, the V gene TRBV28; maybe TRBD1 (5 bases). Germline V gives CDR1 MDHEN, CDR2 SYDVKM. The CDR3 extends over 12 amino acids. V was pared by 8 bases and J by 4 bases, with 9 bases between. The CDR3 loop reads CASQGANQPQHF. CDR3 sequence (DNA): TGTGCCAGCCAAGGGGCTAATCAGCCCCAGCATTTT.

With respect to this clone: One junction end disagrees with the germline gene, perhaps due to a read error. The CDR3 DNA reads TGTGCCAGCAGCGCCGACTGGAACTCCGGGGAGCTGTTTTTT. Its translation: CASSADWNSGELFF. The chain carries TRBV3-1 (or the pseudogene TRBV3-2) and TRBJ2-2; no definite D call. The CDR3 runs 14 residues. Germline V lookup: CDR1 LGHDT, CDR2 YNNKEL (reference sequence).

The chain combines TRBV3-1 (or the pseudogene TRBV3-2) with TRBJ2-1; no clear D. The CDR3 consists of 11 residues. Trimming cost V 3 bases and J 9 bases, with 6 bases left between them. Per the germline V gene, CDR1 is LGHDT and CDR2 is YNNKEL (reference sequence). DNA for the CDR3: TGTGCCAGCAGCCAGTTCAGTGAGCAGTTCTTC. Translating gives CASSQFSEQFF.

This chain links TRBV11-2 with TRBJ2-1; D gene unclear. The length of the CDR3 is 12 residues. Deletions cut 5 bases from V and 4 bases from J, with 6 bases between. The germline gives CDR1 SGHAT, CDR2 FQNNGV. CDR3 protein: CASSRPYNEQFF. The CDR3 coding sequence is TGTGCCAGCAGCCGCCCGTACAATGAGCAGTTCTTC.

The rearrangement links TRBV28 to TRBJ1-1; D is undetermined. Trimming took 5 bases from V and 8 from J, leaving 21 bases between them. CDR3 length: 15 residues. Looked up from germline, CDR1 is MDHEN and CDR2 is SYDVKM. This CDR3 reads CASSPISPLALEAFF. CDR3 DNA: TGTGCCAGCAGTCCGATATCCCCCCTCGCCCTCGAAGCTTTCTTT.

This chain links TRBV28 with TRBJ2-5; 7 positions match TRBD1. Looked up from germline, CDR1 is MDHEN and CDR2 is SYDVKM. This CDR3 comprises 15 residues. J gave up 5 bases and V 6 bases, and 12 bases lay outside the gene matches. The CDR3, as DNA: TGTGCCAGCAGCCCTGGGACAGACCCCCGGGAGACCCAGTACTTC. Its protein product is CASSPGTDPRETQYF.

This chain connects TRBV7-7 to TRBJ1-4, with D possibly matching TRBD1 (6 bases). Looked up from germline, CDR1 is SSHAT and CDR2 is FNYEAQ (reference sequence). The CDR3 contains 14 residues. Trimming removed 5 bases at V and 8 bases at J, with 15 bases between. The CDR3 DNA is TGTGCCAGCAGCAAAACAGGGTTAGGGGAAAAACTGTTTTTT. Protein sequence: CASSKTGLGEKLFF.